This T cell receptor beta chain emerged from a study of blood T cell repertoires in COVID-19. About the study: Sites in the United States, Italy and Spain provided acute and convalescent COVID-19 samples.

Germline CDR1 and CDR2: MNHEY and SVGAGI. The CDR3 sequence is 13 residues long. Trimming stripped 5 bases from V and 3 bases from J, with 10 bases between. Assay used: immunoSEQ multiplex PCR; TCRdb lists only in-frame clones, some missing. The sample holds 100,000 to 120,000 clones, roughly 82% seen once. The source is a woman aged 40 to 50 with acute or convalescent COVID-19. V gene TRBV6-5 combines with J gene TRBJ1-1, with a tentative D call TRBD1 (6 bases). Specimen: peripheral blood. DNA of the CDR3: TGTGCCAGCAGTCTTGACAGGTACACTGAAGCTTTCTTT. It yields the protein CASSLDRYTEAFF.